This TCR beta chain is drawn from a study of blood T cell repertoires in COVID-19. The CDR3 spans 15 residues. The germline gives CDR1 SGHDT, CDR2 YYEEEE. The ends were cut back, 0 bases at V and 2 bases at J, with 12 bases in the middle. Assay: immunoSEQ multiplex PCR; the TCRdb copy retains only in-frame clones and omits some. Altogether 130,000 to 150,000 clones are present, approximately 83% being singletons, with the ten largest covering around 8%. The gene calls are TRBV5-6 and TRBJ2-7, with a tentative D call TRBD2 (5 bases). What was sequenced was peripheral blood. The receptor comes from an older woman with COVID-19, enrolled during active disease. The CDR3 sequence is CASSLVGSGTYEQYF. The CDR3 coding sequence is TGTGCCAGCAGCTTGGTAGGGTCGGGGACCTACGAGCAGTACTTC.